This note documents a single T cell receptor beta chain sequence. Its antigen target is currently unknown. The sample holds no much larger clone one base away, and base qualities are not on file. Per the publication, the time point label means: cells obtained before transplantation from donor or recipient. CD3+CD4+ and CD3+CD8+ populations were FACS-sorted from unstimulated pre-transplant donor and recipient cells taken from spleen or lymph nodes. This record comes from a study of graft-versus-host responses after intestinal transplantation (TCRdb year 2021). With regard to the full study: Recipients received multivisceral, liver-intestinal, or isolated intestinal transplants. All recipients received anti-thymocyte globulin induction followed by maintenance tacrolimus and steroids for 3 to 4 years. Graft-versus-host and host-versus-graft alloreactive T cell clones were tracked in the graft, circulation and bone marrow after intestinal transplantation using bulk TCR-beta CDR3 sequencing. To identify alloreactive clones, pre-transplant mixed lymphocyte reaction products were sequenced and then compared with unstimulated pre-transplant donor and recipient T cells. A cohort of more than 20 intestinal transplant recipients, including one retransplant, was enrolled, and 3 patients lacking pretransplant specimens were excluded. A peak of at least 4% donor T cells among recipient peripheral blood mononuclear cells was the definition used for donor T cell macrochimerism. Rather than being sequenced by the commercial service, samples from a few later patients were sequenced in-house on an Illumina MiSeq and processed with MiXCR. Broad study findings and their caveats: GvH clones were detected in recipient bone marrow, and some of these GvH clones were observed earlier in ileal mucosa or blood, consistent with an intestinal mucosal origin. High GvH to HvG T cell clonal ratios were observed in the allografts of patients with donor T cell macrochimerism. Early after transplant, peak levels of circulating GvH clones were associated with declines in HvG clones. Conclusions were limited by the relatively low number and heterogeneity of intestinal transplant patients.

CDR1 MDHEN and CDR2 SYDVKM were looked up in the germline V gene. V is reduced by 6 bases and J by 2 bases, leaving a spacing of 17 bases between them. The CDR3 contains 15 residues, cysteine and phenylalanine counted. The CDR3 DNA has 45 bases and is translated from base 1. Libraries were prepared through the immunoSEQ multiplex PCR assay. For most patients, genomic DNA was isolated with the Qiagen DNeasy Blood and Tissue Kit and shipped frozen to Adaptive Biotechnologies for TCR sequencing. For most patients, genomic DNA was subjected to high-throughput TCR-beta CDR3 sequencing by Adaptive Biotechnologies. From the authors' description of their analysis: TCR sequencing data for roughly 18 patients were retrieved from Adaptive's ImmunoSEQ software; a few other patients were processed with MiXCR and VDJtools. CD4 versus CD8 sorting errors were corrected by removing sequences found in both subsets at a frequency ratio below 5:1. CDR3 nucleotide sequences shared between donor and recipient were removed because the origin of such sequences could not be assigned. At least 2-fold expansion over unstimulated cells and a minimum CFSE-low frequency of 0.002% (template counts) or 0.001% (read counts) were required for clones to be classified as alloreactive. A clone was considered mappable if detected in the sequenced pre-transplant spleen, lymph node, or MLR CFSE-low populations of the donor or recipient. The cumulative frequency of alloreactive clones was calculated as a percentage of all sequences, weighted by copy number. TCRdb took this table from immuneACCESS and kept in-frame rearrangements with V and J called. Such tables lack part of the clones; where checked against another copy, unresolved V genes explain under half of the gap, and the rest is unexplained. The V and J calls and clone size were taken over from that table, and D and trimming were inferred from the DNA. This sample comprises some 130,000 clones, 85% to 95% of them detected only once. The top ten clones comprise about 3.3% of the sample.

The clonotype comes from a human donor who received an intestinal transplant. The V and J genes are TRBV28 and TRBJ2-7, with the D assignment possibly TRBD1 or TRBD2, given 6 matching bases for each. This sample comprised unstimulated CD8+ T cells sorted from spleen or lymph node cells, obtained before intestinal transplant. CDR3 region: CASSPHRGVPYEQYF. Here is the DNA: TGTGCCAGCAGCCCTCATAGGGGGGTTCCCTACGAGCAGTACTTC.